This T cell receptor (beta chain) emerged from a study of CD8+ T cells in alopecia areata. Overall study context: Severity among treated patients was scored by the percentage of scalp area affected.

Trimming took 3 bases from V and 4 from J; bases not matched to a gene: 4. Germline loops: CDR1 GTSNPN, CDR2 SVGIG (reference sequence). The CDR3 extends over 15 amino acids. General study results and limits: While tofacitinib was given, many expanded lesional clones persisted in scalp and blood.

Treatment noted: oral pan-JAK inhibitor, 5-10 mg twice daily. As to this clone: The target antigen is unknown.

RNA was extracted and reverse transcribed into cDNA as the sequencing template. The repertoire was sequenced with immunoSEQ multiplex PCR; TCRdb's copy has only in-frame clones and lacks some. The sample shows 90,000 to 150,000 clones, more than 45% of them seen only once. The source was CD4+ T cells sorted from blood, collected at week 4, from a patient treated with tofacitinib. This TCR derives from a human donor with alopecia areata. This sequence joins TRBV30 and TRBJ2-1, with 12 bases fitting TRBD2. The CDR3 bases are TGTGCCTGGAGGGCCGGGACTAGCGGGTACAATGAGCAGTTCTTC. As protein: CAWRAGTSGYNEQFF.